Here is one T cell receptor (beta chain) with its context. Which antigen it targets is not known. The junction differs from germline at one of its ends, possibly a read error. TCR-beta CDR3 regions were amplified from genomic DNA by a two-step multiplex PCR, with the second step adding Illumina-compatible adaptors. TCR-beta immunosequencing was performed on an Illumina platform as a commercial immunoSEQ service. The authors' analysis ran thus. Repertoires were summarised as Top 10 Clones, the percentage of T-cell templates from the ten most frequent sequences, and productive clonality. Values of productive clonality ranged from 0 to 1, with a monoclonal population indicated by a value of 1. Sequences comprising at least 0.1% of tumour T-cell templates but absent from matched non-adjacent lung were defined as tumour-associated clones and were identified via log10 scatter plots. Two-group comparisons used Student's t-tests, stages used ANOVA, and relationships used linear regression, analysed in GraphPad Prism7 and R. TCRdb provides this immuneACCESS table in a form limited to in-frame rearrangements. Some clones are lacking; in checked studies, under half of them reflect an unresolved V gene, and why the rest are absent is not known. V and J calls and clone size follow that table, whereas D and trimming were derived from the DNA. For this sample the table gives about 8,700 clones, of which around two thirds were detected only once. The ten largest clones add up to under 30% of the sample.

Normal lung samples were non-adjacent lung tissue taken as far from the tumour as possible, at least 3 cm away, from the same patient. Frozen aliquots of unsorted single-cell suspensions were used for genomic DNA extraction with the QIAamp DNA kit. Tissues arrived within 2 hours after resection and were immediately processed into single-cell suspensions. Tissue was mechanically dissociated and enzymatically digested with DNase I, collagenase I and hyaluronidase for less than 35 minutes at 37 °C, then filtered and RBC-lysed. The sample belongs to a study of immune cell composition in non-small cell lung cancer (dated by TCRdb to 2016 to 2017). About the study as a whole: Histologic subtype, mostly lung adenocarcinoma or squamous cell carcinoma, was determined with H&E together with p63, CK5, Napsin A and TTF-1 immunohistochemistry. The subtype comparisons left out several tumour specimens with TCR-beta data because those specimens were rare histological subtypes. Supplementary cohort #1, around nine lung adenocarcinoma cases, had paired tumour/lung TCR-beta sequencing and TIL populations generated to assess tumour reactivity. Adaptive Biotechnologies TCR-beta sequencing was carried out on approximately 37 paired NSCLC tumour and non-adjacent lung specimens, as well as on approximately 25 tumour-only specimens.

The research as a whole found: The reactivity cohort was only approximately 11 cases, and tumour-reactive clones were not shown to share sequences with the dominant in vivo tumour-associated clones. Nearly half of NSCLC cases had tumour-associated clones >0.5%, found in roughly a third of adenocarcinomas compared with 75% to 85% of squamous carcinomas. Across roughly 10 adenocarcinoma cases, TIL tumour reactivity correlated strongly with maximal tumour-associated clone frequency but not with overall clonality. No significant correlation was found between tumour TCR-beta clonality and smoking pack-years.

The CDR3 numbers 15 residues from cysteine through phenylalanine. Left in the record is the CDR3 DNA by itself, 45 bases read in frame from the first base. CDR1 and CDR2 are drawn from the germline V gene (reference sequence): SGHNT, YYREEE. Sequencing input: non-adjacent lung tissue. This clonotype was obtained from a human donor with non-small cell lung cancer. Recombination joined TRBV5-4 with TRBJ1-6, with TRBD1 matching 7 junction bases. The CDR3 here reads CASSPSGTENSPLHF. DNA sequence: TGCGCCAGCAGTCCGTCCGGGACAGAAAATTCACCCCTCCACTTT.